A selection of T cell receptor beta chains follows, all from one sample in a study of T cells after yellow fever vaccination. Via MiXCR, TCRdb re-called the 5' RACE reads, giving one row per CDR3 protein. The sample shows about 320,000 distinct CDR3 sequences, 3.5% to 4.5% of them seen only once. The source material was PBMCs, sampled 15 days after the yellow fever booster vaccination. The receptor source for this set is a man aged 18 to 30 who received the YFV17D yellow fever vaccine. Each CDR3 is given with its conserved first and last residue. A D gene is named only where the DNA matches it firmly. The size field is filled for only some rows; it gives once, few, many or a size class.

CDR3: CASSLLGVSYEQYF; DNA: TGTGCCAGCAGTTTATTAGGGGTTTCCTACGAGCAGTACTTC; J: TRBJ2-7; size: .; D: .; V: TRBV12-3/TRBV12-4
CDR3: CASSLGGAESTEAFF; DNA: TGCGCCAGCAGCTTGGGGGGGGCAGAAAGCACTGAAGCTTTCTTT; J: TRBJ1-1; size: many; D: .; V: TRBV5-1
CDR3: CASSESGGYEQFF; DNA: TGCGCCAGCAGTGAGTCCGGGGGCTATGAGCAGTTCTTC; J: TRBJ2-1; size: many; D: .; V: TRBV10-1
CDR3: CASSTPGNQETQYF; DNA: TGTGCCAGCAGTACCCCGGGCAACCAAGAGACCCAGTACTTC; J: TRBJ2-5; size: many; D: .; V: TRBV9
CDR3: CASSLIGGMGTEAFF; DNA: TGTGCCAGCAGCTTGATTGGGGGCATGGGCACTGAAGCTTTCTTT; J: TRBJ1-1; size: .; D: .; V: TRBV7-3
CDR3: CASSLEGRGSF; DNA: TGTGCCAGCAGCTTAGAGGGTCGGGGGTCTTTT; J: TRBJ1-1; size: .; D: .; V: TRBV11-2
CDR3: CASSPYSLRHYNEQFF; DNA: TGTGCCAGCTCACCATATTCCCTAAGACACTACAATGAGCAGTTCTTC; J: TRBJ2-1; size: many; D: .; V: TRBV18
CDR3: CASSIGTGGGDYGYTF; DNA: TGTGCCAGCAGCATTGGGACAGGGGGCGGAGATTATGGCTACACCTTC; J: TRBJ1-2; size: few; D: TRBD1; V: TRBV7-9
CDR3: CASSPGGNTQYF; DNA: TGTGCCAGCAGCCCTGGGGGTAATACGCAGTATTTT; J: TRBJ2-3; size: many; D: .; V: TRBV7-9
CDR3: CASSQEGPVGTYNSPLHF; DNA: TGCGCCAGCAGCCAAGAAGGACCGGTGGGGACCTATAATTCACCCCTCCACTTT; J: TRBJ1-6; size: .; D: .; V: TRBV4-3
CDR3: CASTPRSVTGELFF; DNA: TGCGCCAGCACCCCCCGTTCGGTCACCGGGGAGCTGTTTTTT; J: TRBJ2-2; size: few; D: .; V: TRBV5-1
CDR3: CASGLVPVTPGTGINQPQHF; DNA: TGTGCTAGTGGTTTGGTACCTGTAACCCCCGGGACAGGGATAAATCAGCCCCAGCATTTT; J: TRBJ1-5; size: few; D: TRBD1; V: TRBV12-5
CDR3: CASSGSGSGIQYF; DNA: TGTGCCAGTAGTGGCTCGGGGAGTGGCATTCAGTACTTC; J: TRBJ2-4; size: few; D: .; V: TRBV19
CDR3: CASSFQPNDAETQYF; DNA: TGCGCCAGCAGCTTCCAACCTAACGACGCGGAGACCCAGTACTTC; J: TRBJ2-5; size: few; D: .; V: TRBV5-1
CDR3: CASSLSVRSYNEQFF; DNA: TGTGCTAGCAGCTTAAGCGTACGCTCCTACAATGAGCAGTTCTTC; J: TRBJ2-1; size: many; D: .; V: TRBV7-7
CDR3: CASSAAPVGNQPQHF; DNA: TGTGCCAGCAGCGCCGCCCCAGTTGGCAATCAGCCCCAGCATTTT; J: TRBJ1-5; size: few; D: .; V: TRBV7-2
CDR3: CASSPRGPGTGELFF; DNA: TGTGCCAGCAGCCCCAGGGGGCCAGGGACCGGGGAGCTGTTTTTT; J: TRBJ2-2; size: many; D: TRBD1; V: TRBV3-1
CDR3: CASSSSMTGIYEQYF; DNA: TGTGCCAGCAGCTCGTCTATGACGGGGATCTACGAGCAGTACTTC; J: TRBJ2-7; size: .; D: .; V: TRBV7-9
CDR3: CSVAQDTQYF; DNA: TGCAGCGTTGCTCAAGATACGCAGTATTTT; J: TRBJ2-3; size: many; D: .; V: TRBV29-1
CDR3: CASSPRRGDTEAFF; DNA: TGTGCCAGCTCACCACGGAGGGGGGACACTGAAGCTTTCTTT; J: TRBJ1-1; size: few; D: .; V: TRBV18
CDR3: CASSQEGGYEQYF; DNA: TGTGCCAGCAGTCAGGAGGGGGGGTACGAGCAGTACTTC; J: TRBJ2-7; size: many; D: .; V: TRBV6-4
CDR3: CASSLTGGPYEQYF; DNA: TGCGCCAGCAGCTTGACGGGGGGGCCCTACGAGCAGTACTTC; J: TRBJ2-7; size: few; D: TRBD2; V: TRBV5-1
CDR3: CASSPDSNYGYTF; DNA: TGTGCCAGCAGCCCGGACAGCAACTATGGCTACACCTTC; J: TRBJ1-2; size: many; D: .; V: TRBV7-6
CDR3: CASSTTGTGADTQYF; DNA: TGTGCCAGCAGCACTACCGGGACAGGGGCCGATACGCAGTATTTT; J: TRBJ2-3; size: .; D: TRBD1; V: TRBV7-2
CDR3: CASSTKRGRPQPQHF; DNA: TGTGCCAGCAGCACAAAGAGGGGACGGCCGCAGCCCCAGCATTTT; J: TRBJ1-5; size: many; D: .; V: TRBV21-1
CDR3: CASSQLLGDTQYF; DNA: TGTGCCAGCAGCCAGCTGCTAGGGGATACGCAGTATTTT; J: TRBJ2-3; size: .; D: .; V: TRBV14
CDR3: CASSPSGTSYEQYF; DNA: TGTGCCAGCAGTCCTTCCGGGACCTCCTACGAGCAGTACTTC; J: TRBJ2-7; size: many; D: .; V: TRBV12-3/TRBV12-4
CDR3: CASSYGRGGYNEQFF; DNA: TGTGCCAGCAGTTACGGTAGGGGGGGGTACAATGAGCAGTTCTTC; J: TRBJ2-1; size: .; D: .; V: TRBV6-2/TRBV6-3
CDR3: CASSQGLAGTDTQYF; DNA: TGCGCCAGCAGCCAAGGCCTAGCGGGTACAGATACGCAGTATTTT; J: TRBJ2-3; size: few; D: TRBD2; V: TRBV4-1
CDR3: CASSRGPGLAKNIQYF; DNA: TGTGCCAGCAGTAGGGGCCCTGGCCTAGCCAAAAACATTCAGTACTTC; J: TRBJ2-4; size: few; D: .; V: TRBV7-6
CDR3: CSVEFLETGATGELFF; DNA: TGCAGCGTTGAGTTCTTGGAGACAGGGGCCACCGGGGAGCTGTTTTTT; J: TRBJ2-2; size: .; D: TRBD1; V: TRBV29-1
CDR3: CASSAGTTNEKLFF; DNA: TGCGCCAGCAGCGCCGGGACAACAAATGAAAAACTGTTTTTT; J: TRBJ1-4; size: many; D: .; V: TRBV5-1
CDR3: CASSWTSGGVEQFF; DNA: TGTGCCAGCAGCTGGACTAGCGGGGGGGTTGAGCAGTTCTTC; J: TRBJ2-1; size: many; D: TRBD2; V: TRBV7-3
CDR3: CASSQNYEQYF; DNA: TGCGCCAGCAGCCAGAACTACGAGCAGTACTTC; J: TRBJ2-7; size: many; D: .; V: TRBV4-1
CDR3: CSTDRDSVYSFTDTQYF; DNA: TGCAGCACGGACCGGGACAGCGTGTACTCATTCACAGATACGCAGTATTTT; J: TRBJ2-3; size: many; D: TRBD1; V: TRBV29-1
CDR3: CSASSGPRGQFF; DNA: TGCAGTGCTAGCTCGGGGCCCCGGGGGCAGTTCTTC; J: TRBJ2-1; size: many; D: .; V: TRBV20-1
CDR3: CASSPTTDGYTF; DNA: TGTGCCAGCAGCCCGACGACAGACGGCTACACCTTC; J: TRBJ1-2; size: .; D: .; V: TRBV7-9
CDR3: CSVGFGNTEAFF; DNA: TGCAGTGTAGGATTCGGCAACACTGAAGCTTTCTTT; J: TRBJ1-1; size: few; D: .; V: TRBV20-1
CDR3: CASSPPSPDTQYF; DNA: TGTGCCAGCTCACCACCCTCCCCAGATACGCAGTATTTT; J: TRBJ2-3; size: few; D: .; V: TRBV18
CDR3: CASSYSRFDGYNEQFF; DNA: TGTGCCAGCAGTTACTCGAGATTCGATGGTTACAATGAGCAGTTCTTC; J: TRBJ2-1; size: few; D: .; V: TRBV6-6
CDR3: CASSLDMGLGYTF; DNA: TGTGCCAGCAGCCTTGACATGGGGCTTGGCTACACCTTC; J: TRBJ1-2; size: few; D: .; V: TRBV9
CDR3: CASSIKSPEAFF; DNA: TGTGCCAGCAGCATCAAGAGCCCTGAAGCTTTCTTT; J: TRBJ1-1; size: many; D: .; V: TRBV12-3/TRBV12-4
CDR3: CATNQGAGELFF; DNA: TGTGCCACCAACCAGGGGGCCGGGGAGCTGTTTTTT; J: TRBJ2-2; size: many; D: TRBD1; V: TRBV15
CDR3: CASSLRGQTETQYF; DNA: TGCGCCAGCAGCTTGAGGGGCCAGACTGAGACCCAGTACTTC; J: TRBJ2-5; size: many; D: .; V: TRBV5-1
CDR3: CASSLYGTGLYNEQFF; DNA: TGTGCCAGCAGTTTATACGGGACAGGGCTCTACAATGAGCAGTTCTTC; J: TRBJ2-1; size: many; D: TRBD1; V: TRBV27
CDR3: CASSLTPANQPQHF; DNA: TGTGCCAGCAGCTTAACCCCGGCCAATCAGCCCCAGCATTTT; J: TRBJ1-5; size: many; D: .; V: TRBV7-8
CDR3: CASSLVQGSDTQYF; DNA: TGTGCCAGCAGCTTAGTGCAGGGTTCGGATACGCAGTATTTT; J: TRBJ2-3; size: many; D: .; V: TRBV7-2
CDR3: CAISAPGQGGTEQYF; DNA: TGTGCCATCAGTGCGCCGGGACAGGGGGGAACCGAGCAGTACTTC; J: TRBJ2-7; size: few; D: TRBD1; V: TRBV10-3
CDR3: CASSQGLAAWETQYF; DNA: TGTGCCAGCAGCCAAGGGCTAGCGGCTTGGGAGACCCAGTACTTC; J: TRBJ2-5; size: few; D: TRBD2; V: TRBV4-2
CDR3: CASSQGRGVSDTQYF; DNA: TGCGCCAGCAGCCAAGGTCGGGGGGTCTCAGATACGCAGTATTTT; J: TRBJ2-3; size: few; D: TRBD2; V: TRBV4-3
CDR3: CAITSRGSGSYNEQFF; DNA: TGTGCCATCACGAGTCGGGGGTCAGGCTCCTACAATGAGCAGTTCTTC; J: TRBJ2-1; size: many; D: .; V: TRBV10-3
CDR3: CASSLVSRDRLNTEAFF; DNA: TGTGCCAGCAGCTTAGTGTCCCGGGACAGGCTGAACACTGAAGCTTTCTTT; J: TRBJ1-1; size: few; D: TRBD1; V: TRBV11-2
CDR3: CSARDLWGYTF; DNA: TGCAGTGCTAGGGATCTATGGGGCTACACCTTC; J: TRBJ1-2; size: many; D: .; V: TRBV20-1
CDR3: CASSWADRVAGDEQFF; DNA: TGTGCCAGCAGCTGGGCAGACAGGGTTGCTGGGGATGAGCAGTTCTTC; J: TRBJ2-1; size: many; D: TRBD1; V: TRBV7-9
CDR3: CATSRERDGTPEDIQYF; DNA: TGTGCCACCAGCAGAGAAAGGGACGGTACACCGGAGGACATTCAGTACTTC; J: TRBJ2-4; size: few; D: .; V: TRBV15
CDR3: CASSQHGDFQETQYF; DNA: TGTGCCAGCAGCCAACACGGGGACTTTCAAGAGACCCAGTACTTC; J: TRBJ2-5; size: many; D: .; V: TRBV4-2
CDR3: CASTSTGDYGYTF; DNA: TGTGCCAGCACCTCAACAGGGGACTATGGCTACACCTTC; J: TRBJ1-2; size: many; D: TRBD1; V: TRBV12-3/TRBV12-4
CDR3: CASRPPGHVTGELFF; DNA: TGTGCCAGCAGGCCTCCGGGACACGTAACCGGGGAGCTGTTTTTT; J: TRBJ2-2; size: .; D: .; V: TRBV11-2
CDR3: CASSARTGGENSPLHF; DNA: TGTGCCAGCAGTGCCCGGACAGGGGGCGAGAATTCACCCCTCCACTTT; J: TRBJ1-6; size: few; D: TRBD1; V: TRBV2